Listed here are 24 T cell receptor beta chains from one sample, sequenced in a study of T-cell memory formation after mild COVID-19 (dated by TCRdb to 2020 to 2022). The method behind the library was 5' RACE. These reads were obtained on an Illumina NovaSeq 6000. TCRdb's own reprocessing of the public reads used fastp at Q25 and MiXCR and kept productive beta chains. For every CDR3 protein sequence, its rows merge into one entry that carries the most common genes and DNA. The table for this sample lists 350,000 to 500,000 distinct CDR3 sequences; 23% of them were counted only once. Around 13% of the sample belongs to the ten largest clones. Sequenced: PBMCs or a T cell subset sorted from them (not recorded which). The receptor source for this set is an adult woman who had mild COVID-19 (a few samples of this study predate the infection). The sample titles of this study are shuffled in the database, so cell type and time point are left out; the donor was told from shared clones.

In its sample, this clonotype was seen many times. The chain couples TRBV7-9 to TRBJ2-7; possible D gene TRBD2, 5 bases. The V gene lost 2 bases and the J gene lost 4 bases, with 9 bases spanning the gap. Germline CDR1 is SEHNR and CDR2 is FQNEAQ (reference sequence). The CDR3 is made up of 13 amino acids. The CDR3 DNA reads TGTGCCAGCAGCTTACGTACGGGATACGAGCAGTACTTC. As protein: CASSLRTGYEQYF.

The gene calls are TRBV4-2 and TRBJ1-5; tentative D call: TRBD1 (5 bases). Trimming removed 2 bases at V and 7 bases at J, with 15 bases between. Germline-derived CDR1 and CDR2 are LGHNA and YNFKEQ. The CDR3 is 15 residues long. CDR3: CASSQIQGAGQPQHF. In nucleotides, the CDR3 is TGTGCCAGCAGCCAAATCCAGGGAGCTGGGCAGCCCCAGCATTTT.

In nucleotides, the CDR3 is TGTGCCAGCAGTCCTACCCGGGACTATGGCTACACCTTC. Translating it yields CASSPTRDYGYTF. The V and J genes are TRBV12-3 or TRBV12-4 and TRBJ1-2; D is unclear. Deletions cut 5 bases from V and 3 bases from J, with 10 bases between. CDR3 size: 13 residues.

This clonotype has just a few counts. The rearrangement links TRBV7-2 to TRBJ2-1; D call uncertain. Germline assignment: CDR1 SGHTA and CDR2 FQGNSA. V lost 1 base to trimming and J lost 8 bases, with 9 bases between them. CDR3 length: 13 amino acids. CDR3 DNA: TGTGCCAGCAGCTTAGGGCGGATAGATGAGCAGTTCTTC. Amino acid sequence: CASSLGRIDEQFF.

This sequence joins TRBV7-2 and TRBJ2-1; a possible D gene is TRBD2 (5 bases). Trimming shortened V by 1 base and J by 0 bases, and 7 bases separated the two germline ends. Germline loops: CDR1 SGHTA, CDR2 FQGNSA. The CDR3 loop spans 15 amino acids. CDR3 protein: CASSLERASYNEQFF. CDR3 DNA: TGTGCCAGCAGCTTAGAGAGGGCCTCCTACAATGAGCAGTTCTTC.

The chain couples TRBV14 to TRBJ2-7, with TRBD1 matching over 7 bases. Germline values: CDR1 SGHDN, CDR2 FVKESK. V lost 4 bases and J lost 2; bases outside the gene matches: 14. The CDR3 sequence is 17 residues long. CDR3 DNA sequence: TGTGCCAGCAGCCGACTTTCCTTCGGGACAGAGGCCTACGAGCAGTACTTC. It is translated as CASSRLSFGTEAYEQYF.

This clonotype was counted a few times. V usage is TRBV7-3 and J usage is TRBJ2-7; D may be TRBD1 or TRBD2 (5 bases each). This CDR3 comprises 15 residues. The germline V gene encodes CDR1 SGHTA and CDR2 FQGTGA. Trimming left V 5 bases short and J 7 bases short, with 21 bases between. The CDR3 reads CASSKTRGPLDEQYF. CDR3 nucleotides: TGTGCCAGCAGCAAAACCCGGGGACCCTTGGATGAGCAGTACTTC.

The J gene is TRBJ2-7, the V gene TRBV20-1; D possibly corresponds to TRBD2 (6 bases). Germline CDR1 and CDR2: DFQATT and SNEGSKA (reference sequence). The CDR3 sequence is 14 residues long. V was pared by 0 bases and J by 0 bases, with 9 bases between. The CDR3 sequence is CSARDTGVSYEQYF. The CDR3 nucleotides are TGCAGTGCTAGAGATACGGGAGTCTCCTACGAGCAGTACTTC.

Only a few counts were recorded for this clonotype. The V gene is TRBV20-1, the J gene TRBJ2-1; TRBD2 agrees at 7 bases. The V and J ends lost 0 bases and 5 bases, in that order; junction bases with no gene match: 7. Germline CDR1 and CDR2: DFQATT and SNEGSKA (reference sequence). This CDR3 contains 15 residues. The CDR3 spells CSARDPGGGNNEQFF. CDR3 coding DNA: TGCAGTGCTAGAGATCCGGGCGGGGGTAACAATGAGCAGTTCTTC.

This clonotype was picked up a small number of times. The chain has TRBV15 and TRBJ2-1; either TRBD1 or TRBD2 may supply D (7 bases each). The CDR3 extends over 14 amino acids. Trimming cost V 0 bases and J 10 bases, with 13 bases left between them. Germline lookup yields CDR1 LNHNV and CDR2 YYDKDF (reference sequence). The CDR3 DNA reads TGTGCCACCAGCAGAGAGGATCAGGGGGGGGAGCAGTTCTTC. Its protein product is CATSREDQGGEQFF.

The V gene is TRBV4-3, the J gene TRBJ2-5; D gene ambiguous. With 1 base removed from V and 1 base from J, the gap between germline ends came to 10 bases. This CDR3 contains 15 residues. The germline gives CDR1 LGHNA, CDR2 YSLEER. CDR3 amino acids: CASSQGEASQETQYF. CDR3 nucleotide sequence: TGCGCCAGCAGCCAAGGGGAAGCGTCCCAAGAGACCCAGTACTTC.

This clonotype was picked up a small number of times. The chain carries TRBV12-3 or TRBV12-4 and TRBJ1-1; D not resolved. V lost 4 bases to trimming and J lost 5 bases, with 17 bases between them. The CDR3 covers 15 residues. The DNA for the CDR3 is TGTGCCAGCAGTTCACACGGATCCCGAAGTACTGAAGCTTTCTTT. This gives the protein CASSSHGSRSTEAFF.

The chain joins TRBV19 to TRBJ1-2, with D unresolved. With 1 base removed from V and 7 bases from J, the gap between germline ends came to 16 bases. Germline-derived CDR1 and CDR2 are LNHDA and SQIVND (reference sequence). The CDR3 consists of 15 residues. The CDR3 sequence: CASSIVLGPGSGYTF. In DNA form, the CDR3 reads TGTGCCAGTAGTATAGTCCTGGGCCCTGGGTCTGGCTACACCTTC.

Only a few counts were recorded for this clonotype. The rearrangement joins TRBV5-1 to TRBJ2-5; either TRBD1 or TRBD2 may supply D (6 bases each). V lost 0 bases and J 5 bases, leaving 11 bases between the germline ends. Germline values: CDR1 SGHRS, CDR2 YFSETQ. The CDR3 runs 14 residues. The CDR3 loop is CASSLEGGAETQYF. In nucleotides, the CDR3 is TGCGCCAGCAGCTTGGAGGGGGGCGCGGAGACCCAGTACTTC.

This clonotype came up a few times. The chain couples TRBV30 to TRBJ2-3; maybe TRBD1 (5 bases). Looked up from germline, CDR1 is GTSNPN and CDR2 is SVGIG (reference sequence). This CDR3 is built from 13 residues. Trimming took off 6 bases at V and 1 base at J, with 11 bases between the two ends. CDR3 coding DNA: TGTGCCTGTAACAGGATTGGCACAGATACGCAGTATTTT. This codes for CACNRIGTDTQYF.

This clonotype was counted only a few times. The gene calls are TRBV7-2 and TRBJ2-1; no definite D call. The V gene lost 4 bases and the J gene lost 9 bases, with 10 bases spanning the gap. The CDR3 has 12 amino acids. Germline CDR1 SGHTA, CDR2 FQGNSA. The CDR3 loop is CASSSRWGEQFF. CDR3 coding DNA: TGTGCCAGCAGCTCCCGCTGGGGTGAGCAGTTCTTC.

The rearrangement links TRBV29-1 to TRBJ1-2; D is perhaps TRBD1 (5 bases). Per the germline V gene, CDR1 is SQVTM and CDR2 is ANQGSEA. The V and J ends lost 6 bases and 7 bases respectively, with 15 bases between them. The CDR3 consists of 12 residues. CDR3 in DNA: TGCAGCGTCGGGAGGTTGGGGCCTGGCTACACCTTC. It codes for CSVGRLGPGYTF. Drawing the rest from reference TRBV29-1 and TRBJ1-2, the complete variable domain is SAVISQKPSRDICQRGTSLTIQCQVDSQVTMMFWYRQQPGQSLTLIATANQGSEATYESGFVIDKFPISRPNLTFSTLTVSNMSPEDSSIYLCSVGRLGPGYTFGSGTRLTVV.

This clonotype was detected only a few times. V gene TRBV11-2 combines with J gene TRBJ2-3; TRBD2 might be the D (6 bases). CDR1 SGHAT and CDR2 FQNNGV come from the germline V gene. The CDR3 length is 16 residues. V shed 2 bases and J shed 3 bases, with 15 bases lying between them. The CDR3 DNA reads TGTGCCAGCAGCTTATCCCCTAGCGTGGGAACAGATACGCAGTATTTT. This sequence encodes CASSLSPSVGTDTQYF.

The V gene is TRBV9, the J gene TRBJ2-1, with TRBD1 matching 9 bases. J was trimmed by 7 bases and V by 4 bases; bases with no gene match: 9. The CDR3 consists of 15 residues. The germline V gene encodes CDR1 SGDLS and CDR2 YYNGEE. In DNA, the CDR3 is TGTGCCAGCAGCTTCGGGACAGGGTATGGTAATGAGCAGTTCTTC. It translates to CASSFGTGYGNEQFF.

This clonotype appeared once. This chain links TRBV12-3 or TRBV12-4 with TRBJ1-2; no firm D call. V gave up 2 bases and J gave up 3 bases, with 10 bases separating them. The CDR3 consists of 14 residues. CDR3 nucleotide sequence: TGTGCCAGCAGTTTAAGGGCAGGAGACTATGGCTACACCTTC. It translates to CASSLRAGDYGYTF.

This rearrangement joins TRBV20-1 to TRBJ2-3, with D unclear. This CDR3 is built from 15 residues. The germline gives CDR1 DFQATT, CDR2 SNEGSKA (reference sequence). V dropped 0 bases and J dropped 6 bases, with 16 bases sitting between them. The CDR3 DNA is TGCAGTGCTAGAGAGCGCCGGGTCCTAGTCGATACGCAGTATTTT. Translated, it gives CSARERRVLVDTQYF.

The V and J genes are TRBV5-6 and TRBJ2-2; 11 nucleotides line up with TRBD2. V was pared by 6 bases and J by 7 bases, with 11 bases of the junction left unmatched. Germline V gene data show CDR1 as SGHDT and CDR2 as YYEEEE. The CDR3 loop spans 16 amino acids. CDR3 DNA: TGTGCCAGCACCACGGATAGCGGGAGGGCCGACGGGGAGCTGTTTTTT. Translation: CASTTDSGRADGELFF.

V usage is TRBV7-3 and J usage is TRBJ2-5; 9 bases fit TRBD2. Trimming took 4 bases from V and 5 from J; bases not matched to a gene: 8. Looked up from germline, CDR1 is SGHTA and CDR2 is FQGTGA. This CDR3 has 15 amino acids. CDR3 sequence (DNA): TGTGCCAGCAGCTCCGGCGGGGGGGCGCAGGAGACCCAGTACTTC. It codes for CASSSGGGAQETQYF.

This clonotype was picked up a small number of times. V is TRBV9 and J is TRBJ2-5; D ambiguous. Deletions cut 4 bases from V and 3 bases from J, with 13 bases between. Germline loops: CDR1 SGDLS, CDR2 YYNGEE. The CDR3 is made up of 14 amino acids. This chain's CDR3 is CASSPLRAEETQYF. DNA for the CDR3: TGTGCCAGCAGCCCTTTAAGGGCCGAAGAGACCCAGTACTTC. The whole variable domain, remainder taken from reference TRBV9 and TRBJ2-5, is DSGVTQTPKHLITATGQRVTLRCSPRSGDLSVYWYQQSLDQGLQFLIQYYNGEERAKGNILERFSAQQFPDLHSELNLSSLELGDSALYFCASSPLRAEETQYFGPGTRLLVL.